Given below is one TCR beta chain in context. This clone appeared once. No antigen is known for it. Per-nucleotide qualities are absent, and no much larger clonotype sits a single base away. This sample was taken from a study of tumor T cells in aggressive B-cell lymphoma (dated by TCRdb to between 2016 and 2019). Taken from the germline V gene, the CDR1 and CDR2 loops are KGHSH and LQKENI. Measured from the cysteine to the phenylalanine, the CDR3 is 14 residues long. The DNA shown is the 42-base CDR3, in frame from base 1. The junction carries 10 bases between V and J, which are trimmed by 3 bases and 5 bases respectively. The library relied on the immunoSEQ multiplex PCR assay. TCRdb carries this immuneACCESS record with in-frame sequences only. Its versions omit some clonotypes, under half of them owing to an unresolved V gene in the studies checked, with the rest unexplained. The sample data list just over 1,500 clones, and around 93% of these were observed just once. The ten largest clones capture approximately 3% of the sample.

The sequencing input was tumor tissue. The TCR originated in an adult with diffuse large B cell lymphoma. The receptor chain draws on TRBV18 and TRBJ1-4; the D gene assignment is ambiguous. The CDR3 here reads CASSPTAENEKLFF. The DNA sequence is TGTGCCAGCTCACCTACGGCGGAAAATGAAAAACTGTTTTTT.